The next 20 T cell receptor beta chains were all read from a single sample in a study of PD-1 blockade in classical Hodgkin lymphoma. Every patient experienced relapse after autologous stem cell transplantation, and brentuximab vedotin exposure varied. Using immunoSEQ multiplex PCR, the repertoire was profiled, and TCRdb retains in-frame clones only, with some absent. This sample yields 40,000 to 45,000 clones, of which under 75% are seen a single time; approximately 2.9% belongs to the top ten. Material: peripheral blood mononuclear cells (PBMCs), obtained before the second cycle of nivolumab. These receptors were taken from a human donor with classical Hodgkin lymphoma.

The J gene is TRBJ1-5, the V gene TRBV28, with D unclear. Trimming left V 6 bases short and J 4 bases short, with 13 bases between. Germline V gives CDR1 MDHEN, CDR2 SYDVKM. The CDR3 extends over 14 amino acids. DNA of the CDR3: TGTGCCAGCAGGCACCCCATTAGGAATCAGCCCCAGCATTTT. Residues: CASRHPIRNQPQHF. The whole variable domain, remainder taken from reference TRBV28 and TRBJ1-5, is DVKVTQSSRYLVKRTGEKVFLECVQDMDHENMFWYRQDPGLGLRLIYFSYDVKMKEKGDIPEGYSVSREKKERFSLILESASTNQTSMYLCASRHPIRNQPQHFGDGTRLSIL.

This clone showed up just a few times. The CDR3 protein is CASSHPQTFGTSGSLSTDTQYF. The CDR3 region has the DNA TGTGCCAGCAGCCATCCACAAACCTTCGGGACTAGCGGGAGCTTAAGCACAGATACGCAGTATTTT. The rearrangement links TRBV4-2 to TRBJ2-3, with 14 bases aligning to TRBD2. Trimming removed 3 bases from V and 0 bases from J; junction bases left unmatched: 17. CDR3 length: 22 amino acids. Per germline, CDR1 LGHNA and CDR2 YNFKEQ.

This rearrangement joins TRBV19 to TRBJ1-5, with TRBD1 as a possible D gene (5 bases). The CDR3 is made up of 16 amino acids. The germline V gene encodes CDR1 LNHDA and CDR2 SQIVND (reference sequence). Trimming removed 0 bases at V and 9 bases at J, with 18 bases between. The DNA for the CDR3 is TGTGCCAGTAGTATAGACATGGGACTCACAAATGGGCCCCAGCATTTT. This sequence encodes CASSIDMGLTNGPQHF.

The rearrangement joins TRBV7-8 to TRBJ2-5, with D perhaps TRBD2 (5 bases). This CDR3 comprises 11 residues. Germline CDR1 SGHVS, CDR2 FQNEAQ. The V gene lost 6 bases and the J gene lost 5 bases, with 7 bases spanning the gap. The CDR3 sequence: CASRLVETQYF. DNA for the CDR3: TGTGCCAGCAGACTAGTGGAGACCCAGTACTTC.

The chain carries TRBV9 and TRBJ2-7; weak D call: TRBD2 (6 bases). The ends were cut back, 4 bases at V and 6 bases at J, with 17 bases in the middle. The CDR3 is made up of 14 amino acids. CDR1 SGDLS and CDR2 YYNGEE come from the germline V gene. In DNA form, the CDR3 reads TGTGCCAGCAGCCTTTCTTGGATGGGGGGCGAGCAGTACTTC. Amino acid sequence: CASSLSWMGGEQYF.

The rearrangement uses TRBV27 and TRBJ2-3; tentatively, D is TRBD2 (6 bases). V was cut by 3 bases and J by 8 bases, with 12 bases left in between. The germline V gene encodes CDR1 MNHEY and CDR2 SMNVEV (reference sequence). CDR3 size: 13 residues. CDR3: CASSFTLGGTQYF. The DNA of the CDR3 is TGTGCCAGCAGTTTCACCCTGGGGGGTACGCAGTATTTT.

The gene calls are TRBV7-8 and TRBJ1-1; D remains unclear. V gave up 0 bases and J gave up 0 bases, with 8 bases separating them. This CDR3 is 15 amino acids long. Per the germline V gene, CDR1 is SGHVS and CDR2 is FQNEAQ. The CDR3 region has the DNA TGTGCCAGCAGCTTAGCTGGCAGCTTGAACACTGAAGCTTTCTTT. It translates to CASSLAGSLNTEAFF.

In its sample, this clone was seen a few times. The V gene is TRBV19, the J gene TRBJ2-2; TRBD1 might be the D (6 bases). The ends were cut back, 1 base at V and 4 bases at J, with 7 bases in the middle. The CDR3 consists of 14 residues. Germline V gives CDR1 LNHDA, CDR2 SQIVND (reference sequence). CDR3 bases: TGTGCCAGTAGTATAGGGGGGCGCACCGGGGAGCTGTTTTTT. This encodes CASSIGGRTGELFF.

The chain employs TRBV28 and TRBJ1-5; possibly TRBD1 for D (5 bases). Trimming removed 7 bases from V and 3 bases from J, with 16 bases in between. Germline loops: CDR1 MDHEN, CDR2 SYDVKM. The CDR3 is 15 amino acids. The CDR3, as DNA: TGTGCCAGCACCCCCGCAGGACACTCCAATCAGCCCCAGCATTTT. Its translation: CASTPAGHSNQPQHF.

V is TRBV7-9 and J is TRBJ2-3; weak D call: TRBD2 (6 bases). CDR1 is SEHNR and CDR2 is FQNEAQ in the germline V gene (reference sequence). The V gene lost 7 bases and the J gene lost 4 bases, with 18 bases spanning the gap. The CDR3 contains 15 residues. The CDR3 protein is CASNQPTSGPDTQYF. DNA for the CDR3: TGTGCCAGCAACCAACCGACTAGTGGCCCAGATACGCAGTATTTT.

Here the CDR3 DNA reads TGTGCCAGCAGCTCGGGGACGGATTCCTACGAGCAGTACTTC. Protein sequence: CASSSGTDSYEQYF. The chain combines TRBV7-9 with TRBJ2-7; D assignment may be TRBD1 or TRBD2 (5 bases each). Trimming pared 4 bases from V and 1 base from J, leaving 11 bases between. Germline values: CDR1 SEHNR, CDR2 FQNEAQ (reference sequence). The CDR3 sequence is 14 residues long.

The J gene is TRBJ2-1, the V gene TRBV9; 12 bases fit TRBD2. V shed 3 bases, J shed 6 bases, and the junction held 7 bases outside the gene matches. Germline V CDR1 and CDR2: SGDLS, YYNGEE. CDR3 length equals 16 residues. The CDR3 DNA reads TGTGCCAGCAGCGAAAAAGGACTAGCGGGATTCAATGAGCAGTTCTTC. Translated, it gives CASSEKGLAGFNEQFF.

The chain joins TRBV11-2 to TRBJ1-6, with TRBD1 identical over 8 bases. The CDR3 contains 18 residues. The J segment lost 3 bases and the V segment lost 1 base, leaving 8 bases of the junction unmatched. Per germline, CDR1 SGHAT and CDR2 FQNNGV. CDR3 loop: CASSLGYRGEVYNSPLHF. The CDR3 DNA sequence: TGTGCCAGCAGCTTAGGGTACAGGGGGGAGGTCTATAATTCACCCCTCCACTTT.

This chain joins TRBV7-9 and TRBJ1-2; tentatively, D is TRBD1 (6 bases). V dropped 5 bases and J dropped 4 bases, with 17 bases sitting between them. CDR3 size: 15 residues. CDR1 SEHNR and CDR2 FQNEAQ come from the germline V gene (reference sequence). The CDR3 protein is CASSPSGAEGYGYTF. Here the CDR3 DNA reads TGTGCCAGCAGCCCCTCGGGGGCTGAGGGCTATGGCTACACCTTC.

V and J are TRBV19 and TRBJ1-5; the D is unclear. Trimming shortened V by 9 bases and J by 7 bases, and 19 bases separated the two germline ends. CDR1 is LNHDA and CDR2 is SQIVND in the germline V gene (reference sequence). This CDR3 has 14 residues. CDR3 amino acids: CASRDLRRKQPQHF. CDR3 nucleotide sequence: TGTGCCAGCAGAGATTTACGGCGGAAGCAGCCCCAGCATTTT.

V usage is TRBV28 and J usage is TRBJ2-3; D remains ambiguous. Deletions cut 3 bases from V and 4 bases from J, with 8 bases between. Germline V lookup: CDR1 MDHEN, CDR2 SYDVKM. The CDR3 is 13 amino acids. CDR3 nucleotides: TGTGCCAGCAGTTTCCAGAAGCCAGATACGCAGTATTTT. Translation: CASSFQKPDTQYF. Drawing the rest from reference TRBV28 and TRBJ2-3, the complete variable domain is DVKVTQSSRYLVKRTGEKVFLECVQDMDHENMFWYRQDPGLGLRLIYFSYDVKMKEKGDIPEGYSVSREKKERFSLILESASTNQTSMYLCASSFQKPDTQYFGPGTRLTVL.

In regard to this clone: Other DNA sequences in this specimen translate into the identical CDR3. This chain connects TRBV9 to TRBJ2-7; the match to TRBD1 covers 9 bases. This CDR3 is 14 amino acids long. The germline CDR1 and CDR2 sequences are SGDLS and YYNGEE. Unmatched junction bases numbered 8, after V lost 5 bases and J lost 5 bases. The CDR3 spells CASSAGTGSDEQYF. In nucleotides, the CDR3 is TGTGCCAGCAGTGCCGGGACAGGGAGCGACGAGCAGTACTTC.

The J gene is TRBJ1-5, the V gene TRBV27; TRBD1 might be the D (5 bases). The CDR3 runs to 16 residues. Germline CDR1 is MNHEY and CDR2 is SMNVEV (reference sequence). The V end was cut by 4 bases, the J end by 4 bases, with 17 bases between. The CDR3 here is CASSSPAGTGNQPQHF. The CDR3 DNA reads TGTGCCAGCAGTTCCCCCGCCGGGACTGGAAATCAGCCCCAGCATTTT.

The CDR3, as DNA: TGTGCCAGCAGCAACCCAGGGACTGGGGTAGCCAATGAGCAGTTCTTC. Its translation: CASSNPGTGVANEQFF. V is TRBV9 and J is TRBJ2-1, with a possible D match to TRBD2 (6 bases). CDR1 is SGDLS, CDR2 YYNGEE, per germline. The CDR3 is 16 amino acids. The V end lost 4 bases, the J end lost 6 bases, and 20 bases lay between the germline ends.

The chain joins TRBV7-2 to TRBJ1-4; D not resolved. Trimming shortened V by 3 bases and J by 3 bases, and 8 bases separated the two germline ends. Germline-derived CDR1 and CDR2 are SGHTA and FQGNSA. The CDR3 contains 14 residues. CDR3 nucleotides: TGTGCCAGCAGCTTGGGCCAAGCTAATGAAAAACTGTTTTTT. This codes for CASSLGQANEKLFF.